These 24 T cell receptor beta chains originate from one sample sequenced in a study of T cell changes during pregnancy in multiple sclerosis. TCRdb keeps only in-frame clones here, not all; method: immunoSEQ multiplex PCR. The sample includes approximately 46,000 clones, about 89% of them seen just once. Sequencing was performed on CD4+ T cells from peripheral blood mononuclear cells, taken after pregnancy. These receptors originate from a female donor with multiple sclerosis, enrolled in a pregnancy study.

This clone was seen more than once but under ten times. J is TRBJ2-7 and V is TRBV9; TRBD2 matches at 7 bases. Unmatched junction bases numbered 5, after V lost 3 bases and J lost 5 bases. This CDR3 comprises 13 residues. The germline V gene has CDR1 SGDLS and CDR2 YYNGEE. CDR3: CASSAGLVDEQYF. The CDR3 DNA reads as TGTGCCAGCAGCGCCGGACTAGTCGACGAGCAGTACTTC.

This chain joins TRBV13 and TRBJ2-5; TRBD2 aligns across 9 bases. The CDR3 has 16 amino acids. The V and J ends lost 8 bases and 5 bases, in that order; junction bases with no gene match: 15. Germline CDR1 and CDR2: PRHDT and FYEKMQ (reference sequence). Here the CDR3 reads CASSFGSGSLGETQYF. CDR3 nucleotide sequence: TGTGCCAGCTCATTTGGTAGCGGGAGCTTGGGGGAGACCCAGTACTTC.

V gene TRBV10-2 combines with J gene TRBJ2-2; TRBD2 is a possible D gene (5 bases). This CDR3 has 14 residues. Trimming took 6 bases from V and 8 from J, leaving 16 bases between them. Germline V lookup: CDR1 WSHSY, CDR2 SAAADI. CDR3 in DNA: TGCGCCAGCAGCCCTAAGTTGGGGAGTGGGGAGCTGTTTTTT. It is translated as CASSPKLGSGELFF.

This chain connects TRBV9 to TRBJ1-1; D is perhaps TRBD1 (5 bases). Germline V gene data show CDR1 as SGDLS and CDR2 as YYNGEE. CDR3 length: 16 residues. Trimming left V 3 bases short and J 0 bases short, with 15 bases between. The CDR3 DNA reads TGTGCCAGCAGCGCCGATCCGGGGGGGATGAACACTGAAGCTTTCTTT. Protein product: CASSADPGGMNTEAFF.

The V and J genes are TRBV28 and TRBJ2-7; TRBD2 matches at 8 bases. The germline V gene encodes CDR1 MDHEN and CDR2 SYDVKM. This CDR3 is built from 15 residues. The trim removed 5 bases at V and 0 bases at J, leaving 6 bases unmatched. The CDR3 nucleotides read TGTGCCAGCAGTACAACTAGCGGTAGCTCCTACGAGCAGTACTTC. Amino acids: CASSTTSGSSYEQYF.

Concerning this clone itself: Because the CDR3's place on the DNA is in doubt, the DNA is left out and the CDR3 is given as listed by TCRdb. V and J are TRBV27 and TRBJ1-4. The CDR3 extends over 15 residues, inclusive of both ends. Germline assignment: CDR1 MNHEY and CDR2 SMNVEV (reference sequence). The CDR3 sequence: CASSFFGPGREKLFF.

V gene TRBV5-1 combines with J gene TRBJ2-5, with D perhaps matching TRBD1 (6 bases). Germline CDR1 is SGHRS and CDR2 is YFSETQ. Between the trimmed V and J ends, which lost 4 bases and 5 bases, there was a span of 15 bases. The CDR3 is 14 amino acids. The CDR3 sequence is CASSGGSMGETQYF. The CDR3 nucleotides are TGCGCCAGCAGCGGGGGCAGCATGGGGGAGACCCAGTACTTC.

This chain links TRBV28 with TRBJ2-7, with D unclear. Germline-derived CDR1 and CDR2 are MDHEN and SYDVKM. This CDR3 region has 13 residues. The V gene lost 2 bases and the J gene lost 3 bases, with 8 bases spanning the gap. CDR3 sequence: CASSLVDFYEQYF. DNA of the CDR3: TGTGCCAGCAGTTTAGTAGACTTCTACGAGCAGTACTTC.

This chain's CDR3 is CASSIGQGGRYEQYF. CDR3 nucleotide sequence: TGTGCCAGTAGTATCGGACAGGGGGGGCGTTACGAGCAGTACTTC. This chain uses TRBV19 with TRBJ2-7; TRBD1 matches 10 bases. The CDR3 consists of 15 residues. Germline V lookup: CDR1 LNHDA, CDR2 SQIVND (reference sequence). The V segment lost 3 bases and the J segment 4 bases; nucleotides outside the gene matches: 6.

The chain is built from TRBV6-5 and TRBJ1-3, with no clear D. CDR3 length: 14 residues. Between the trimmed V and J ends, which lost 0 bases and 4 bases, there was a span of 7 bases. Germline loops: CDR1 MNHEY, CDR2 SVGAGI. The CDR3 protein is CASSYSIVGNTIYF. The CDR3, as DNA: TGTGCCAGCAGTTACTCTATTGTGGGAAACACCATATATTTT.

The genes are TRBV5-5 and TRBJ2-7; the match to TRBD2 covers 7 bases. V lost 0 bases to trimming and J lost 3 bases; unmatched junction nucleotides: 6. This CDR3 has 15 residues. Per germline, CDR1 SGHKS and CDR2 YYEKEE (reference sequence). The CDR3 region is CASSLDLSGFYEQYF. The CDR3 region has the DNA TGTGCCAGCAGCTTGGATCTTAGCGGGTTCTACGAGCAGTACTTC. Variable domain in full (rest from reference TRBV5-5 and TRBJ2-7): DAGVTQSPTHLIKTRGQQVTLRCSPISGHKSVSWYQQVLGQGPQFIFQYYEKEERGRGNFPDRFSARQFPNYSSELNVNALLLGDSALYLCASSLDLSGFYEQYFGPGTRLTVT.

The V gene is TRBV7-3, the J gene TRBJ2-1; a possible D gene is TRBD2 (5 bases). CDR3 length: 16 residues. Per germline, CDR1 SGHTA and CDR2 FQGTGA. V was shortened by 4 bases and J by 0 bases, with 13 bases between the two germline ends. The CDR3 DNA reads TGTGCCAGCAGCTCCCAAGGGAGTAGCTCCTACAATGAGCAGTTCTTC. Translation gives CASSSQGSSSYNEQFF.

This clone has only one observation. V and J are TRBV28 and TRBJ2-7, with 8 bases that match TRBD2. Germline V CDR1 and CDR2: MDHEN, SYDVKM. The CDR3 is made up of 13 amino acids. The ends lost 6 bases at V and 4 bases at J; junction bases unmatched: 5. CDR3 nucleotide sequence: TGTGCCAGCAGCCTAACTAGCGGTTACGAGCAGTACTTC. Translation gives CASSLTSGYEQYF.

The CDR3 coding sequence is TGTGCCAGCAAGTTTTTTGGCGGATACAATGAGCAGTTCTTC. Amino acid sequence: CASKFFGGYNEQFF. The J gene is TRBJ2-1, the V gene TRBV27; D not resolved. Germline CDR1 is MNHEY and CDR2 is SMNVEV (reference sequence). The germline V and J ends were trimmed by 7 bases and 4 bases, with 14 bases remaining between them. The CDR3 spans 14 residues.

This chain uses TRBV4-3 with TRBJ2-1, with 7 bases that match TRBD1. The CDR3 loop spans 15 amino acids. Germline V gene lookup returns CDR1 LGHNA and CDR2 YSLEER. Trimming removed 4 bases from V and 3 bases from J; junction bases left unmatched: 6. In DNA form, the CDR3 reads TGCGCCAGCAGCCTTGGGACAGCTTTCTACAATGAGCAGTTCTTC. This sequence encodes CASSLGTAFYNEQFF.

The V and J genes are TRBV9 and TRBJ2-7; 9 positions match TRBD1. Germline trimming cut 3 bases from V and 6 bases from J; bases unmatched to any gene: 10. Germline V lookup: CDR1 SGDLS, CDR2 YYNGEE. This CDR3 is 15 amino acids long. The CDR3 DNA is TGTGCCAGCAGCGCTCAAGGGGGACAGGGCGCCGAGCAGTACTTC. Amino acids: CASSAQGGQGAEQYF.

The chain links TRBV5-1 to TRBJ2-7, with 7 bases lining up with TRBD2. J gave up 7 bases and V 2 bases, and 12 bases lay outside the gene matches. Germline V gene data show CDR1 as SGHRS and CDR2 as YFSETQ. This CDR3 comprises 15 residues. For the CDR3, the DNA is TGCGCCAGCAGCTTTGTGGGGGGGAGAGGGAGGGAGCAGTACTTC. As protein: CASSFVGGRGREQYF.

The DNA of the CDR3 is TGTGCCAGCAGCGATCGACTAGCGGGAGCAACGGAGCAGTACTTC. It yields the protein CASSDRLAGATEQYF. The J gene is TRBJ2-7, the V gene TRBV5-5, with 12 positions matching TRBD2. The CDR3 consists of 15 residues. The germline V gene has CDR1 SGHKS and CDR2 YYEKEE (reference sequence). J lost 7 bases, V lost 4 bases, and 9 bases had no gene match.

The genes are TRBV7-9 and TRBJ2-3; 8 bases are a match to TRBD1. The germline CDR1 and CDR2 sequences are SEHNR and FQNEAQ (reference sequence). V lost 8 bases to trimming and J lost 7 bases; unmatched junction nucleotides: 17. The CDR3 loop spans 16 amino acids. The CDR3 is CASFLGPGQEKYTQYF. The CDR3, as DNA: TGTGCCAGCTTTTTGGGACCGGGACAGGAGAAATATACGCAGTATTTT.

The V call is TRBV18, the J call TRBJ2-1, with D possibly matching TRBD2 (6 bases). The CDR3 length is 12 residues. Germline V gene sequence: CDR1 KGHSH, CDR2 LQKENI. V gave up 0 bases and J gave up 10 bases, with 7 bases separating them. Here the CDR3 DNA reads TGTGCCAGCTCACCACCGGCGGGAGAGCAGTTCTTC. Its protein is CASSPPAGEQFF.

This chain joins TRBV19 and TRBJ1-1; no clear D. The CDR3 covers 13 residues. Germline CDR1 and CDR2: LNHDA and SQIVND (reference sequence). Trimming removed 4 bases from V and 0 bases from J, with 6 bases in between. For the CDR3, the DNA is TGTGCCAGTAGTACCCACTTGAACACTGAAGCTTTCTTT. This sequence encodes CASSTHLNTEAFF.

The CDR3 DNA reads as TGTGCCAGCAGTCTAGCGGGAGACAATGAGCAGTTCTTC. Translated, it gives CASSLAGDNEQFF. The rearrangement links TRBV19 to TRBJ2-1, with 10 nucleotides matching TRBD2. This CDR3 contains 13 residues. Germline V gene data show CDR1 as LNHDA and CDR2 as SQIVND (reference sequence). J gave up 5 bases and V 9 bases, and 4 bases lay outside the gene matches.

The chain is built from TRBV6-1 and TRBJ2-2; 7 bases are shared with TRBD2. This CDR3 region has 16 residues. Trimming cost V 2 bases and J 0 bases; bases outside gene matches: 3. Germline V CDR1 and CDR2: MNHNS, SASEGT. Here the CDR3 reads CASSERLAANTGELFF. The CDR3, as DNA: TGTGCCAGCAGTGAAAGGCTAGCGGCGAACACCGGGGAGCTGTTTTTT.

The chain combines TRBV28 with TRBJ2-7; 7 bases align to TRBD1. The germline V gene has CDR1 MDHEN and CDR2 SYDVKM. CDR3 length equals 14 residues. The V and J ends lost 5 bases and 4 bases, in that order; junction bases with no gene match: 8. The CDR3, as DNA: TGTGCCAGCAGTGTGGGACACAGGGGATACGAGCAGTACTTC. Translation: CASSVGHRGYEQYF.